This T cell receptor (beta chain) was retrieved from a study of T cell changes during pregnancy in multiple sclerosis. This clone was seen a single time. The CDR3 is made up of 19 amino acids. Germline loops: CDR1 LGHNT, CDR2 FRNRAP. Trimming at V came to 3 bases and at J to 0 bases, leaving 10 bases not matched to a gene. Data came from immunoSEQ multiplex PCR; TCRdb stores just in-frame clones and leaves some out. This sample yields 49,000 or so clones, of which around nine tenths are seen a single time; approximately 0.41% belongs to the top ten. Sequences were derived from CD4+ T cells from peripheral blood mononuclear cells, sampled in the second trimester of pregnancy. This chain links TRBV12-5 with TRBJ1-3; TRBD1 matches at 11 bases. The source of this sequence is a female donor in good health, enrolled as a control in a pregnancy study. CDR3 in amino acids: CASGFNLLGTGGSGNTIYF. The CDR3 DNA sequence: TGTGCTAGTGGTTTCAACCTACTCGGGACAGGGGGCTCTGGAAACACCATATATTTT.